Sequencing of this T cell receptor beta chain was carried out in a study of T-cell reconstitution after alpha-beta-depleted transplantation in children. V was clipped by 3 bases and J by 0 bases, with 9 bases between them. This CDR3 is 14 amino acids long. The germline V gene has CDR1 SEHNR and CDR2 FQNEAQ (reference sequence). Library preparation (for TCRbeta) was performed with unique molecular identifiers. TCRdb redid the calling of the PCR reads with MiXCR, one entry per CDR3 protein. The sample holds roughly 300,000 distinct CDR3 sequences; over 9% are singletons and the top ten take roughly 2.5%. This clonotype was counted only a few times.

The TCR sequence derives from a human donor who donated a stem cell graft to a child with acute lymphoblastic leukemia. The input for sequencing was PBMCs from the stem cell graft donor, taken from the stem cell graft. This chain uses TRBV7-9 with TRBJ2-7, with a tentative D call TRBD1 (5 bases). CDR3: CASSFSTASYEQYF. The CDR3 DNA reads TGTGCCAGCAGCTTTTCGACAGCCTCCTACGAGCAGTACTTC.